The clone carrying this T cell receptor beta chain has more than one count but fewer than ten. The data were produced by immunoSEQ multiplex PCR, yet TCRdb's version contains in-frame clones alone and is incomplete. The data show around 120,000 clones, 70% to 80% seen once. The data derive from a study of blood T cell repertoires in COVID-19. Study-wide context: The samples span acute and convalescent COVID-19 from the United States, Italy and Spain.

The CDR3 spans 16 residues. Germline CDR1 MNHEY, CDR2 SVGEGT. The trim removed 6 bases at V and 6 bases at J, leaving 11 bases unmatched. This TCR was sampled from a woman older than 75 with acute or convalescent COVID-19. The sequenced sample consisted of peripheral blood. This chain uses TRBV6-2 or TRBV6-3 with TRBJ1-2, with 12 bases that match TRBD1. The CDR3 sequence is CASSRSRDRGQNGYTF. In nucleotides, the CDR3 is TGTGCCAGCAGCCGTAGTCGGGACAGGGGGCAAAATGGCTACACCTTC.